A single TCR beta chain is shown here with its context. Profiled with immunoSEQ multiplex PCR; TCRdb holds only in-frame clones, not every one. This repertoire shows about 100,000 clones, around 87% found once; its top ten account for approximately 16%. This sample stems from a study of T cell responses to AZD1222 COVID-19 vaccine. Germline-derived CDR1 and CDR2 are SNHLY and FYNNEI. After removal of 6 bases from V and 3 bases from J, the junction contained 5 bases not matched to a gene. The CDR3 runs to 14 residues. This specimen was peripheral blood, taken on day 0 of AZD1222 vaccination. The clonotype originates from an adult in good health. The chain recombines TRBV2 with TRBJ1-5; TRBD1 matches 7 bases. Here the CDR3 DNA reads TGTGCCAGCAGCGAGACAGGGCCCAATCAGCCCCAGCATTTT. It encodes CASSETGPNQPQHF. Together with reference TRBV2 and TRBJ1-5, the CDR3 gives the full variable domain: EPEVTQTPSHQVTQMGQEVILRCVPISNHLYFYWYRQILGQKVEFLVSFYNNEISEKSEIFDDQFSVERPDGSNFTLKIRSTKLEDSAMYFCASSETGPNQPQHFGDGTRLSIL.